A single sample is the source of the 5 T cell receptor beta chains below, sequenced in a study of CD8 T cells in Susac syndrome. RNA totalling roughly 0.45 to 1 ug underwent reverse transcription with random hexamers. TCRdb independently ran MiXCR on the immunoSEQ multiplex PCR reads; one entry per CDR3 protein. In the table there are roughly 120,000 distinct CDR3 sequences, roughly 94% of which are singletons. Sequenced material: CD4+ T cells from PBMCs. Receptors were obtained from a human donor with multiple sclerosis.

The rearrangement joins TRBV5-1 to TRBJ1-1; TRBD1 agrees at 8 bases. Germline assignment: CDR1 SGHRS and CDR2 YFSETQ. J was trimmed by 2 bases and V by 7 bases; bases with no gene match: 19. The CDR3 is made up of 18 amino acids. Here the CDR3 DNA reads TGCGCCAGCCGCCCTAACCGGGACAGGTTGTTGGGAAACACTGAAGCTTTCTTT. Translation gives CASRPNRDRLLGNTEAFF. Based on the CDR3 plus reference TRBV5-1 and TRBJ1-1, the full variable domain is KAGVTQTPRYLIKTRGQQVTLSCSPISGHRSVSWYQQTPGQGLQFLFEYFSETQRNKGNFPGRFSGRQFSNSRSEMNVSTLELGDSALYLCASRPNRDRLLGNTEAFFGQGTRLTVV.

This rearrangement joins TRBV6-5 to TRBJ2-7, with D unclear. In germline, CDR1 is MNHEY, CDR2 SVGAGI. CDR3 length: 14 amino acids. Trimming stripped 3 bases from V and 4 bases from J, with 13 bases between. The CDR3 sequence is CASSYTERLYEQYF. CDR3 nucleotides: TGTGCCAGCAGTTATACGGAACGACTTTACGAGCAGTACTTC.

The chain joins TRBV7-2 to TRBJ1-2; D call uncertain. Trimming removed 4 bases at V and 0 bases at J, with 12 bases between. This CDR3 has 15 residues. Germline lookup yields CDR1 SGHTA and CDR2 FQGNSA. In DNA, the CDR3 is TGTGCCAGCAGCTACGGCAGTGAATCTAACTATGGCTACACCTTC. Encoded protein: CASSYGSESNYGYTF.

This clonotype came up once. The chain links TRBV19 to TRBJ1-1; a possible D gene is TRBD1 (5 bases). In germline, CDR1 is LNHDA, CDR2 SQIVND (reference sequence). The CDR3 is 15 residues long. V was cut by 4 bases and J by 8 bases, with 20 bases left in between. The DNA of the CDR3 is TGTGCCAGTAGTACCGGGACCGCACGGGGGAGGGAAGCTTTCTTT. Protein: CASSTGTARGREAFF.

V is TRBV7-8 and J is TRBJ1-6; D not resolved. V lost 6 bases to trimming and J lost 7 bases, with 13 bases between them. The germline V gene encodes CDR1 SGHVS and CDR2 FQNEAQ. CDR3 length: 14 amino acids. The CDR3 sequence: CASSYSGENSPLHF. CDR3 sequence (DNA): TGTGCCAGCAGTTACTCCGGGGAGAATTCACCCCTCCACTTT. Full variable domain (remainder filled in from reference TRBV7-8 and TRBJ1-6): GAGVSQSPRYKVAKRGQDVALRCDPISGHVSLFWYQQALGQGPEFLTYFQNEAQLDKSGLPSDRFFAERPEGSVSTLKIQRTQQEDSAVYLCASSYSGENSPLHFGNGTRLTVT.